The rows below give T cell receptor beta chains drawn from one sample of a study of blood T cell repertoires in COVID-19. Generated by immunoSEQ multiplex PCR, the TCRdb table keeps only in-frame clones and is missing some. The sample has about 200,000 clones, roughly 87% seen once. The sequenced sample was peripheral blood. These receptors originate from a man aged 40-49 years with active or convalescent COVID-19. Each CDR3 is given with its conserved first and last residue. The order of the fields is CDR3 DNA, CDR3 protein, clone size, D gene, J gene, V gene. A D gene is named only where the DNA matches it firmly. Only part of the rows carry a size: once, few, many, or a class if the clone is expanded.

DNA: TGTGCCAGCAGCCCTGTGGGAGGCAACGAGCAGTACTTC; CDR3: CASSPVGGNEQYF; size: NA; D: NA; J: TRBJ2-7; V: TRBV7-9
DNA: TGTGCCAGCAGCGTAGACGGCAGGACCTACAATGAGCAGTTCTTC; CDR3: CASSVDGRTYNEQFF; size: NA; D: NA; J: TRBJ2-1; V: TRBV9
DNA: TGCAGCGTTTGGCAGGGCACAGATACGCAGTATTTT; CDR3: CSVWQGTDTQYF; size: NA; D: NA; J: TRBJ2-3; V: TRBV29-1
DNA: TGTGCCAGCAGCGGGGATGTAGTAAGGGGCGGCTACACCTTC; CDR3: CASSGDVVRGGYTF; size: many; D: NA; J: TRBJ1-2; V: TRBV9
DNA: TGTGCCAGCAGTTTGAGGGCGGAGGGTCCCTACAATGAGCAGTTCTTC; CDR3: CASSLRAEGPYNEQFF; size: NA; D: NA; J: TRBJ2-1; V: TRBV28
DNA: TGTGCCAGCAGCCTCCCGGGACAGGGGGTTTCACCCCTCCACTTT; CDR3: CASSLPGQGVSPLHF; size: NA; D: TRBD1; J: TRBJ1-6; V: TRBV7-9
DNA: TGTGCCAGCAGCTTAGATGGGACTCGCACCTACGAGCAGTACTTC; CDR3: CASSLDGTRTYEQYF; size: NA; D: NA; J: TRBJ2-7; V: TRBV7-2
DNA: TGTGCCAGCAGCCTAGGACAGGGTCACTTTGGTACGCAGTATTTT; CDR3: CASSLGQGHFGTQYF; size: NA; D: TRBD1; J: TRBJ2-3; V: TRBV3-1/TRBV3-2
DNA: TGTGCCACCAGTCGTCCAGGGGACCATGGCTACACCTTC; CDR3: CATSRPGDHGYTF; size: NA; D: NA; J: TRBJ1-2; V: TRBV24-1
DNA: TGCGCCAGCAGCTTGGCAAGCAACCCCACCGGGGAGCTGTTTTTT; CDR3: CASSLASNPTGELFF; size: few; D: NA; J: TRBJ2-2; V: TRBV5-1
DNA: TGTGCCAGCAGCTACGGACAGCTCTACGAGCAGTACTTC; CDR3: CASSYGQLYEQYF; size: NA; D: NA; J: TRBJ2-7; V: TRBV5-6
DNA: TGTGCCAGCACCGTCCAGACAGGGTTCATGAACACTGAAGCTTTCTTT; CDR3: CASTVQTGFMNTEAFF; size: NA; D: TRBD1; J: TRBJ1-1; V: TRBV28
DNA: TGTGCCAGCAGGTTGGGAGGGGGCTCCTACAATGAGCAGTTCTTC; CDR3: CASRLGGGSYNEQFF; size: NA; D: NA; J: TRBJ2-1; V: TRBV28
DNA: TGTGCCAGCAGCGTAGACAGGGAAACTGAAGCTTTCTTT; CDR3: CASSVDRETEAFF; size: NA; D: NA; J: TRBJ1-1; V: TRBV9
DNA: TGTGCCAGCAGCTTGGGGCGGAACTATGGCTACACCTTC; CDR3: CASSLGRNYGYTF; size: once; D: NA; J: TRBJ1-2; V: TRBV5-6
DNA: TGTGCCAGTAGTATCCAGGTTGGGCAGCCCCAGCATTTT; CDR3: CASSIQVGQPQHF; size: NA; D: NA; J: TRBJ1-5; V: TRBV19
DNA: TGTGCCAGCAGCCCTACAGGGCCCACCTCTGGAAACACCATATATTTT; CDR3: CASSPTGPTSGNTIYF; size: once; D: NA; J: TRBJ1-3; V: TRBV28
DNA: TGTGCCAGCAGTTTAGGGACACTGGCTGAAGCTTTCTTT; CDR3: CASSLGTLAEAFF; size: NA; D: NA; J: TRBJ1-1; V: TRBV27
DNA: TGTGCCAGCACCGACGGAGACAGAGCTAACTATGGCTACACCTTC; CDR3: CASTDGDRANYGYTF; size: NA; D: NA; J: TRBJ1-2; V: TRBV28
DNA: TGTGCCAGCAGCCAAGTATGGACAGGGAATTCACCCCTCCACTTT; CDR3: CASSQVWTGNSPLHF; size: NA; D: TRBD1; J: TRBJ1-6; V: TRBV4-2
DNA: TGTGCCAGCAGCGTTTTATCCGGGAGCTCTGGAAACACCATATATTTT; CDR3: CASSVLSGSSGNTIYF; size: once; D: NA; J: TRBJ1-3; V: TRBV9
DNA: TGTGCCAGTAGTGCGACAGGGGGCAGTATACAGCCCCAGCATTTT; CDR3: CASSATGGSIQPQHF; size: NA; D: TRBD1; J: TRBJ1-5; V: TRBV19
DNA: TGTGCCAGTAGAGACAGGGGTCGGTACAAGAACACTGAAGCTTTCTTT; CDR3: CASRDRGRYKNTEAFF; size: NA; D: TRBD1; J: TRBJ1-1; V: TRBV19
DNA: TGTGCCAGCAGGTCGGACAGGGGTCAGAACACTGAAGCTTTCTTT; CDR3: CASRSDRGQNTEAFF; size: NA; D: TRBD1; J: TRBJ1-1; V: TRBV6-5
DNA: TGTGCCAGCAGCTCGTCTGGGACAGGGGGCTACGAGCAGTACTTC; CDR3: CASSSSGTGGYEQYF; size: NA; D: TRBD1; J: TRBJ2-7; V: TRBV7-3
DNA: TGTGCCAGCAGCTTGACAGAAGCCTTAGTCGACGAGCAGTACTTC; CDR3: CASSLTEALVDEQYF; size: NA; D: NA; J: TRBJ2-7; V: TRBV11-2
DNA: TGTGCCAGCAGTTTCCACCGGGACAGGGGATTTTTTGAAGCTTTCTTT; CDR3: CASSFHRDRGFFEAFF; size: NA; D: TRBD1; J: TRBJ1-1; V: TRBV28
DNA: TGCGCCAGCAGCCGGGAGCTGGGACTAGCGGGGGGCCAATACGAGCAGTACTTC; CDR3: CASSRELGLAGGQYEQYF; size: NA; D: TRBD2; J: TRBJ2-7; V: TRBV4-1
DNA: TGCGCCAGCAGCTGGACATCCGGGTCCCCTGGGGCCAACGTCCTGACTTTC; CDR3: CASSWTSGSPGANVLTF; size: few; D: NA; J: TRBJ2-6; V: TRBV5-1
DNA: TGTGCCAGCTCACCCCCCGGGACAACTGGGCAAGAGCAGTACTTC; CDR3: CASSPPGTTGQEQYF; size: NA; D: NA; J: TRBJ2-7; V: TRBV18
DNA: TGTGCCAGTAGTATAGATATCAGGTACAATCAGCCCCAGCATTTT; CDR3: CASSIDIRYNQPQHF; size: NA; D: NA; J: TRBJ1-5; V: TRBV19
DNA: TGTGCCAGCAGTCGCATGAGCTATGGCTACACCTTC; CDR3: CASSRMSYGYTF; size: many; D: NA; J: TRBJ1-2; V: TRBV6-5
DNA: TGCAGCGTTGTTAGGGGGGGCGTGAAAGCTGAAGCTTTCTTT; CDR3: CSVVRGGVKAEAFF; size: NA; D: NA; J: TRBJ1-1; V: TRBV29-1
DNA: TGTGCGACCTTCAGGTCAACTAATGAAAAACTGTTTTTT; CDR3: CATFRSTNEKLFF; size: NA; D: NA; J: TRBJ1-4; V: TRBV28
DNA: TGTGCCAGCAGCGGGGGGACAGGGAGATCCGAGCAGTACTTC; CDR3: CASSGGTGRSEQYF; size: NA; D: TRBD1; J: TRBJ2-7; V: TRBV6-5
DNA: TGCGCCAGCCGACTAAGAGGGACAGGGGTTTTAGATACGCAGTATTTT; CDR3: CASRLRGTGVLDTQYF; size: NA; D: TRBD1; J: TRBJ2-3; V: TRBV4-1